This T cell receptor (beta chain) derives from a study of molecular identifiers for immune sequencing clone quantification (dated by TCRdb to 2016 to 2019). General notes on the study: In a replicate experiment, RNA from roughly 21,000 or 96,000 naive CD8 T cells was split into five aliquots, four of which were sequenced. This methods study used CD8 T cells to benchmark TCR RNA copy counting and molecular-identifier clustering-based TCR repertoire sequencing (MIDCIRS). Broad study findings and their caveats: Modeling indicated around 2.7 TCR RNA copies recovered per cell, compared with around 10 by digital PCR, which implies a capture efficiency of 25% to 35%. Spiked-in Jurkat TCR RNA equal to a single cell's worth was reported to be detectable even within 1,100,000 naive CD8 T cells. In CMV-specific effector cells, clones with more than 20 RNA copies contained over 98% of molecules, whereas in naive cells such clones contained under 1% of molecules. Highly expanded clone sizes could be underestimated because identical TCR molecules may share a barcode. Naive libraries contained spiked-in Jurkat TCR RNA (approximately ten copies' worth), which is not part of the donor repertoire. When barcode sub-clustering was not used, chimeric consensus sequences inflated TCR diversity, with chimeras reaching as high as 47%.

Turning to this clonotype: Its antigen is currently not known. Base qualities are not at hand, and no much larger clone is one base apart.

The method was PCR. For sequencing, a NextSeq 500 was employed. Bulk TCR libraries were made following a previously described method, with the TCR primers given in Table S5. Total RNA was purified with the Qiagen AllPrep DNA/RNA kit. Before analysis, reads from multiple sequencing runs of the same library were pooled. In the paper's pipeline: Reads were retained only if the reads had an exact TCR constant sequence, and the retained reads were trimmed to 150 nt and grouped according to their 12-nt molecular barcodes. Reads in each barcode group were sub-clustered using a 15% Levenshtein threshold, and a quality-weighted consensus sequence was built for each RNA molecule. Non-functional sequences were filtered out, along with any lower-count sequence sitting one edit away from another sequence. Based on a fit of two negative binomial distributions, barcode sub-clusters having less than 20% of the maximum read count were discarded. TCRdb cleaned the public reads at Q25 with fastp, built clones with MiXCR and kept in-frame beta chains. When rows share a CDR3 protein, they turn into one entry using the most common DNA and genes. The V and J calls shown here were made by TCRdb, not taken from the authors' results. The sample table shows 100,000 or so distinct CDR3 sequences, and roughly 34% are seen once. The ten largest clones represent less than 5.5% of the sample.

Libraries of naive CD8 T cells were generated from roughly 20,000 to 1,000,000 sorted cells, with 10%, 30% or 50% of the purified RNA used. On a BD FACSAria II, naive CD8 T cells were FACS-sorted as CD8+CD4-CCR7+CD45RA+ and collected into RLT Plus buffer. To test detection sensitivity, Jurkat RNA equivalent to roughly eleven TCR copies was spiked into samples of about 19,000-1,000,000 naive CD8 T cells. CD8 T cells were enriched using RosetteSep CD8+ T Cell Enrichment Cocktail and Ficoll-Paque, and the enriched cells then underwent ACK red cell lysis. CDR1 and CDR2 were assigned from the germline V gene as MNHEY and SVGEGT. The cysteine opens and the phenylalanine closes a CDR3 of 14 amino acids. Left in the record is the CDR3 DNA by itself, 42 bases read in frame from the first base. V loses 1 base, J loses 4 bases, and the germline ends lie 8 bases apart.

This TCR was recovered from a human donor in good health. Some libraries in this study had Jurkat cell RNA spiked in. The chain employs TRBV6-2 or TRBV6-3 and TRBJ1-5, with the identity of the D gene unclear. The sample consisted of naive CD8+ T cells from blood, with Jurkat cell RNA spiked in. What this sample's cell subset or site label stands for: FACS-sorted CD8+CD4-CCR7+CD45RA+ naive T cells. The bases read TGTGCCAGCAGTTACTGGAACGAGAATCAGCCCCAGCATTTT. This yields the protein CASSYWNENQPQHF.